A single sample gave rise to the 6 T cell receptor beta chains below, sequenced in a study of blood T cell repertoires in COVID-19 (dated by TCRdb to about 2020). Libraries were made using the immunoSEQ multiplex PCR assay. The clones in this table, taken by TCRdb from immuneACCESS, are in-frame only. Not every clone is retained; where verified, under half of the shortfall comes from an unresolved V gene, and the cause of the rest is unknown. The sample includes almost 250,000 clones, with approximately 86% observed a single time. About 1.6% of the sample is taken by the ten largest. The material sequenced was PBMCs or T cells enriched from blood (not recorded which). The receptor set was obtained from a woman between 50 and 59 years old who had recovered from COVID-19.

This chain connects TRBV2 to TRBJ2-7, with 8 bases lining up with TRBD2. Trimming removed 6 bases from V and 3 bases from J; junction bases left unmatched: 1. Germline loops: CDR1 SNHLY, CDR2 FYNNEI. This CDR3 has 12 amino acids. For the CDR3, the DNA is TGTGCCAGCAGACTAGCGGTCTACGAGCAGTACTTC. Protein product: CASRLAVYEQYF.

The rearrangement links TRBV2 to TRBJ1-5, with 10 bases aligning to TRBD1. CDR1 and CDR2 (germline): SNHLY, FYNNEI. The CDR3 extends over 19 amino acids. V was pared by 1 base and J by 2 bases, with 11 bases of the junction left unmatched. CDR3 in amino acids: CASSEGRGGQGVGNQPQHF. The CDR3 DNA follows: TGTGCCAGCAGTGAAGGAAGGGGAGGACAGGGGGTAGGCAATCAGCCCCAGCATTTT.

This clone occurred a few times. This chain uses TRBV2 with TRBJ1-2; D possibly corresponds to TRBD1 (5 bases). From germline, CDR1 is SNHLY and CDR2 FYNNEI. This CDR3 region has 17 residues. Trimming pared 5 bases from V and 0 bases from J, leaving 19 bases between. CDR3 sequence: CASSLSPRGGSNYGYTF. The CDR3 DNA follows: TGTGCCAGCAGTTTGAGCCCAAGGGGTGGTTCTAACTATGGCTACACCTTC.

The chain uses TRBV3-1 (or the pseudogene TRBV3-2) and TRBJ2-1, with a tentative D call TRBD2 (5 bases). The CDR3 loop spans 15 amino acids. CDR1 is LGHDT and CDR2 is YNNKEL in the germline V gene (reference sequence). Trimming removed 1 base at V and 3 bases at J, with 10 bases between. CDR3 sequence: CASSQAAAGYNEQFF. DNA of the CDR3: TGTGCCAGCAGCCAAGCAGCGGCCGGCTACAATGAGCAGTTCTTC.

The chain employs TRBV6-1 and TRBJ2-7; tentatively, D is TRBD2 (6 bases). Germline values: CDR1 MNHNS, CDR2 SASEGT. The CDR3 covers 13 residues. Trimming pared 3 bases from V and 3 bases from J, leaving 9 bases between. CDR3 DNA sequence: TGTGCCAGCAGTGACGGGACTCACTACGAGCAGTACTTC. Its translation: CASSDGTHYEQYF.

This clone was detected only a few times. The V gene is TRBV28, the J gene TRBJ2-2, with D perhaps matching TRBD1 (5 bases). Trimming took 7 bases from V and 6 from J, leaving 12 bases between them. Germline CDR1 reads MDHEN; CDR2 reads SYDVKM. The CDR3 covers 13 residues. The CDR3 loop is CASNPAGPGELFF. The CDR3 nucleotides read TGTGCCAGCAACCCTGCAGGGCCCGGGGAGCTGTTTTTT.